This TCR beta chain was captured in a study of T cell responses to AZD1222 COVID-19 vaccine. Overall study results and limits: Most donors were white British and more were female, and clonal diversity was possibly underestimated. There were repertoire samples only from the period after the peak T cell response.

TCRdb's copy holds only in-frame clones and misses some; the assay was immunoSEQ multiplex PCR. The repertoire holds approximately 150,000 clones, with around 90% as singletons. The CDR3 consists of 14 residues. Germline V gene sequence: CDR1 LNHDA, CDR2 SQIVND (reference sequence). Trimming pared 0 bases from V and 9 bases from J, leaving 13 bases between. This clone was observed a handful of times. Its antigen is as yet unknown. The chain is built from TRBV19 and TRBJ2-3; a weak D match, TRBD2 (5 bases). The receptor's source is an adult who received the AZD1222 COVID-19 vaccine. The material was peripheral blood, obtained 28 days after the second AZD1222 dose. CDR3 region: CASSIDALAKTQYF. CDR3 in DNA: TGTGCCAGTAGTATAGATGCGTTAGCGAAAACGCAGTATTTT.